This TCR beta chain appears in the sequencing data of a study of CD8+CD57+ T cells in acquired aplastic anemia. For this clonotype: What it recognizes is unknown.

The ends lost 6 bases at V and 2 bases at J; junction bases unmatched: 6. This CDR3 has 14 residues. Germline lookup yields CDR1 SGHDT and CDR2 YYEEEE. The template used for profiling TCR beta VDJ and CDR3 was genomic DNA. TCRdb called the reads again in MiXCR, with one record for every CDR3 protein. This sample yields around 150,000 distinct CDR3 sequences, of which roughly 47% are seen a single time; around 0.96% belongs to the top ten. Broader study findings: Between patients and controls, CD8+ Simpson's diversity did not vary significantly.

This receptor was taken from a human donor in good health. Sequenced: sorted CD4+, CD8+, or CD8+CD57+ T cells (not recorded which) from PBMCs. The chain joins TRBV5-6 to TRBJ2-7, with TRBD1 matching 9 bases. CDR3 coding DNA: TGTGCCAGCACCGGGGGGACAGGGACCTACGAGCAGTACTTC. Translating it yields CASTGGTGTYEQYF.